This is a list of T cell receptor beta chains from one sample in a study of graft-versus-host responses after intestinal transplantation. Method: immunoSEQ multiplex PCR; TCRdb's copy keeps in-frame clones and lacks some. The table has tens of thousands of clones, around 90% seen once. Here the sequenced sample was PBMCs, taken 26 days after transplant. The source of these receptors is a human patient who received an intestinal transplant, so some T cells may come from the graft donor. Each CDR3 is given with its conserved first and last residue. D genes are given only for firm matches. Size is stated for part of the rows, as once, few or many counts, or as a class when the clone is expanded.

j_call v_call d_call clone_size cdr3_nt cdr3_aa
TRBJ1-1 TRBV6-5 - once TGTGCCAGCAGTTACACTTCGAACACTGAAGCTTTCTTT CASSYTSNTEAFF
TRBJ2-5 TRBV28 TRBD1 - TGTGCCAGCGACAGGGGCGGCGAGACCCAGTACTTC CASDRGGETQYF
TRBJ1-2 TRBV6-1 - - TGTGCCAGCAGTGAAGCGCTAGGGAGTGCTAACTATGGCTACACCTTC CASSEALGSANYGYTF
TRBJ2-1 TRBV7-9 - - TGTGCCAGCAGCCCAGCAGGGGACAATGAGCAGTTCTTC CASSPAGDNEQFF
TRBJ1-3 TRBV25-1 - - TGTGCCAGCTCTCCTACTAGGAGGGGAAACACCATATATTTT CASSPTRRGNTIYF
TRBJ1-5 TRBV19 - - TGTGCCAGTAGTATATCCGGGTATAGCAATCAGCCCCAGCATTTT CASSISGYSNQPQHF
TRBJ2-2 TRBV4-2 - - TGTGCCAGCAGCCAAGAACACTTAGCCCCCACCGGGGAGCTGTTTTTT CASSQEHLAPTGELFF
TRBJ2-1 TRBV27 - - TGTGCCAGCAGTTACGGACTTTACAATGAGCAGTTCTTC CASSYGLYNEQFF
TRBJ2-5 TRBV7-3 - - TGTGCCAGCAGCCCACAAGACTCCGGGACACAAGAGACCCAGTACTTC CASSPQDSGTQETQYF
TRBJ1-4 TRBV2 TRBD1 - TGTGCCAGCAGTAGGGGGCTTGCAACTAATGAAAAACTGTTTTTT CASSRGLATNEKLFF
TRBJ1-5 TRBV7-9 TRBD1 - TGTGCCAGCAGCCTAGAGTCCCGGGACAGGGATCAGCCCCAGCATTTT CASSLESRDRDQPQHF